Listed below are T cell receptor beta chains from one sample, sequenced in a study of blood T cell repertoires in COVID-19. Assay: immunoSEQ multiplex PCR; the TCRdb copy retains only in-frame clones and omits some. The sample includes 99,000 or so clones, 70% to 90% seen only once; the top ten take 5% to 6.5%. Material: peripheral blood. The receptors were sampled from a human donor in a cohort sampled during active COVID-19. Each CDR3 is given with its conserved first and last residue. The D gene is left open where the match is weak. A clone size is listed for some rows: how often the clone was seen (once, few, many), or a class if it is expanded.

TRBV24-1	-	TRBD2	TRBJ2-3	CATSGRASVDTQYF	TGTGCCACCAGCGGGAGGGCCAGTGTGGATACGCAGTATTTT
TRBV9	-	-	TRBJ1-3	CASSVAEVRPGNTIYF	TGTGCCAGCAGCGTAGCCGAGGTTCGGCCTGGAAACACCATATATTTT
TRBV25-1	-	-	TRBJ2-1	CASSTLTGEAWGEQFF	TGTGCCAGCAGCACCCTGACGGGAGAGGCTTGGGGTGAGCAGTTCTTC
TRBV3-1/TRBV3-2	-	TRBD2	TRBJ2-2	CASSPRDYNTGELFF	TGTGCCAGCAGCCCCCGGGACTATAACACCGGGGAGCTGTTTTTT
TRBV4-3	-	-	TRBJ1-3	CASSQGPGSGNTIYF	TGCGCCAGCAGCCAAGGTCCGGGGTCTGGAAACACCATATATTTT
TRBV7-2	-	TRBD1	TRBJ1-1	CASSISGQMNTEAFF	TGTGCCAGCAGCATATCGGGACAGATGAACACTGAAGCTTTCTTT
TRBV10-3	few	TRBD1	TRBJ1-5	CAISDPRLTGLGQPQHF	TGTGCCATCAGTGACCCACGCCTGACAGGGCTTGGTCAGCCCCAGCATTTT
TRBV6-5	-	-	TRBJ1-2	CASSPTGTYRGYTF	TGTGCCAGCAGTCCTACAGGGACATACCGGGGCTACACCTTC
TRBV28	-	-	TRBJ2-7	CASSPWTPRYEQYF	TGTGCCAGCAGCCCGTGGACACCACGATACGAGCAGTACTTC
TRBV28	-	-	TRBJ1-5	CASRKGREDQPQHF	TGTGCCAGCCGGAAGGGCAGGGAAGATCAGCCCCAGCATTTT
TRBV18	-	-	TRBJ2-7	CASSPVPRHEQYF	TGTGCCAGCTCACCAGTCCCCAGGCACGAGCAGTACTTC
TRBV28	-	TRBD1	TRBJ1-2	CASSLPFGGGGAANYGYTF	TGTGCCAGCAGTTTACCTTTTGGTGGAGGGGGCGCAGCTAACTATGGCTACACCTTC
TRBV28	-	-	TRBJ2-5	CASSLATLEETQYF	TGTGCCAGCAGTTTAGCCACCCTAGAAGAGACCCAGTACTTC
TRBV5-1	-	TRBD1	TRBJ2-7	CASSLTGGGEQYF	TGCGCCAGCAGCTTGACAGGGGGCGGCGAGCAGTACTTC
TRBV18	-	-	TRBJ1-1	CASSEQGAIHTEAFF	TGTGCCAGCTCTGAACAGGGAGCAATTCACACTGAAGCTTTCTTT
TRBV7-2	once	-	TRBJ1-2	CASSPADSLYGYTF	TGTGCCAGCAGCCCCGCGGACAGCCTCTATGGCTACACCTTC
TRBV27	-	-	TRBJ1-6	CASASGGAYNSPLHF	TGTGCCAGCGCCTCGGGGGGGGCCTATAATTCACCCCTCCACTTT
TRBV2	-	-	TRBJ2-5	CASRRGSAETQYF	TGTGCCAGCAGACGGGGGTCCGCGGAGACCCAGTACTTC
TRBV11-2	-	TRBD2	TRBJ2-7	CASSYSSGGGYEQYF	TGTGCCAGCAGCTATTCCAGCGGGGGTGGATACGAGCAGTACTTC
TRBV11-2	-	TRBD1	TRBJ2-5	CASSLDRVQETQYF	TGTGCCAGCAGCCTGGACAGGGTCCAAGAGACCCAGTACTTC
TRBV7-9	-	-	TRBJ1-2	CASSLAREGYTF	TGTGCCAGCAGCTTAGCCAGGGAAGGCTACACCTTC
TRBV5-4	few	-	TRBJ1-4	CASSLVGDEKLFF	TGTGCCAGCAGCTTGGTAGGGGATGAAAAACTGTTTTTT
TRBV30	-	-	TRBJ1-1	CAWSQGGVRAEAFF	TGTGCCTGGAGTCAAGGCGGGGTCAGAGCTGAAGCTTTCTTT
TRBV5-1	-	-	TRBJ2-2	CASSLAQNTGELFF	TGCGCCAGCAGCTTGGCCCAGAACACCGGGGAGCTGTTTTTT
TRBV7-9	-	-	TRBJ1-1	CASSVTSNTEAFF	TGTGCCAGCAGCGTGACATCGAACACTGAAGCTTTCTTT
TRBV5-5	-	TRBD2	TRBJ2-5	CASSFRRGGYPETQYF	TGTGCCAGCAGCTTTAGGCGGGGGGGCTATCCAGAGACCCAGTACTTC
TRBV12-5	-	TRBD1	TRBJ1-6	CASGATGDSPLHF	TGTGCTAGTGGGGCGACAGGGGATTCACCCCTCCACTTT
TRBV11-2	-	-	TRBJ2-6	CASSLGRGFTGANVLTF	TGTGCCAGCAGCTTAGGAAGGGGCTTTACTGGGGCCAACGTCCTGACTTTC
TRBV19	-	TRBD1	TRBJ1-1	CASSTQGATEAFF	TGTGCCAGTAGCACGCAGGGGGCCACTGAAGCTTTCTTT
TRBV2	-	TRBD1	TRBJ1-5	CASKTDRGGQPQHF	TGTGCCAGCAAAACGGACAGGGGAGGTCAGCCCCAGCATTTT
TRBV7-2	-	-	TRBJ2-3	CASSSGTDTQYF	TGTGCCAGCAGTAGCGGAACAGATACGCAGTATTTT